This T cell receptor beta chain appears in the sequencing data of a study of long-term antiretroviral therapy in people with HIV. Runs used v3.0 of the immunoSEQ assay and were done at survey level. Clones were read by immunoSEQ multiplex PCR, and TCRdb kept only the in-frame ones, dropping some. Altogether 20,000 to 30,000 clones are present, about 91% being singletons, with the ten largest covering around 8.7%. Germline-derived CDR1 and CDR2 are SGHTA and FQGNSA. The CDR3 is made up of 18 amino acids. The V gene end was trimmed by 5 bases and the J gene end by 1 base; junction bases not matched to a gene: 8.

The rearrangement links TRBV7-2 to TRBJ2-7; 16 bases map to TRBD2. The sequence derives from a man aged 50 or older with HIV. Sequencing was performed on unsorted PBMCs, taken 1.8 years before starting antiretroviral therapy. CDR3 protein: CASSLGTSGGAVSYEQYF. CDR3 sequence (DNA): TGTGCCAGCAGCCTCGGGACTAGCGGGGGGGCTGTGTCCTACGAGCAGTACTTC.